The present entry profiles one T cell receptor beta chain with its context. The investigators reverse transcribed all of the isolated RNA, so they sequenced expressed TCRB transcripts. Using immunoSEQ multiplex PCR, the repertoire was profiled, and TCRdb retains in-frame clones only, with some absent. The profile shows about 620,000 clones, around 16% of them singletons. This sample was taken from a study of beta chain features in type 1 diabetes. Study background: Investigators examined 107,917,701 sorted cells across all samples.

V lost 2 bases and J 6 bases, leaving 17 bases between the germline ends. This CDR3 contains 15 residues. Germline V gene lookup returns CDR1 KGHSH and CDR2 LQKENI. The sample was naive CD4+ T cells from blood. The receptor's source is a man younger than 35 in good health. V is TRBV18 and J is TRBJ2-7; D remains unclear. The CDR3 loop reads CASSPIRTTTSEQYF. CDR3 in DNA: TGTGCCAGCTCACCAATCAGGACCACGACCTCCGAGCAGTACTTC.